Below are 21 T cell receptor beta chains sequenced from a single sample in a study of blood T cells in healthy people across ages (dated by TCRdb to between 2014 and 2016). The receptor library was made with 5' RACE. The sequencer was an Illumina HiSeq 2500. The second PCR ran for about 7 to 11 cycles and used a J-beta primer mix along with a sample-barcoded 5' primer. TCRdb reprocessing: public reads trimmed at Q25 with fastp, clones called with MiXCR, in-frame beta chains kept. Each record represents a unique CDR3 protein, reported with the most common genes and DNA among its rows. The sample table shows hundreds of thousands of distinct CDR3 sequences, and around 45% are seen once. 30% to 35% of the sample is taken by the ten largest. The specimen was blood. These receptors all come from a woman aged 55-69 years in good health.

V gene TRBV20-1 combines with J gene TRBJ2-3; perhaps TRBD2 as D (5 bases). The V end lost 0 bases, the J end lost 4 bases, and 14 bases lay between the germline ends. Germline V gene lookup returns CDR1 DFQATT and CDR2 SNEGSKA (reference sequence). The CDR3 is 15 amino acids. This chain's CDR3 is CSARDHAGPADTQYF. DNA for the CDR3: TGCAGTGCTAGAGATCACGCGGGCCCGGCAGATACGCAGTATTTT.

The chain is built from TRBV20-1 and TRBJ2-1; a possible D gene is TRBD1 (5 bases). The J call is doubtful: the DNA matches TRBJ2-7 better. CDR3 size: 13 residues. CDR1 is DFQATT and CDR2 is SNEGSKA in the germline V gene (reference sequence). The CDR3 region has the DNA TGCAGTGCTAGGGGGCGCCCCTACAATGAGCAGTACTTC. Its protein is CSARGRPYNEQYF.

Concerning this clonotype: Germline and junction disagree at one end, which may indicate a read error. The chain joins TRBV7-9 to TRBJ2-7; 14 positions match TRBD2. The CDR3 runs to 19 residues. Per the germline V gene, CDR1 is SEHNR and CDR2 is FQNEAQ (reference sequence). The CDR3 spells CAISSSSHSGTSGSDEQYF. The CDR3, as DNA: TGTGCCATCAGCTCCTCCAGTCATTCCGGGACTAGCGGGAGTGACGAGCAGTACTTC. Looking up the rest from reference TRBV7-9 and TRBJ2-7 gives the full variable domain: DTGVSQNPRHKITKRGQNVTFRCDPISEHNRLYWYRQTLGQGPEFLTYFQNEAQLEKSRLLSDRFSAERPKGSFSTLEIQRTEQGDSAMYLCAISSSSHSGTSGSDEQYFGPGTRLTVT.

The rearrangement uses TRBV6-2 or TRBV6-3 and TRBJ2-7, with D unclear. The CDR3 is made up of 13 amino acids. Trimming shortened V by 2 bases and J by 0 bases, and 5 bases separated the two germline ends. Germline V gene data show CDR1 as MNHEY and CDR2 as SVGEGT. CDR3 DNA: TGTGCCAGCAGTTACGGGGTCTCCTACGAGCAGTACTTC. This codes for CASSYGVSYEQYF.

The table lists this clonotype with a few counts. J is TRBJ2-7 and V is TRBV28; no reliable D call. This CDR3 is 12 amino acids long. Trimming took off 4 bases at V and 7 bases at J, with 11 bases between the two ends. Germline lookup yields CDR1 MDHEN and CDR2 SYDVKM. CDR3 in amino acids: CASSSKGREQYF. CDR3 DNA sequence: TGTGCCAGCAGTTCTAAAGGCCGGGAGCAGTACTTC.

The rearrangement joins TRBV4-3 to TRBJ1-6, with D maybe TRBD1 (6 bases). Trimming left V 3 bases short and J 5 bases short, with 17 bases between. The CDR3 is 17 residues long. Germline lookup yields CDR1 LGHNA and CDR2 YSLEER. CDR3 residues: CASSQNRDRQHNSPLHF. The CDR3 nucleotides read TGCGCCAGCAGCCAGAATCGAGACAGGCAGCATAATTCACCCCTCCACTTT.

This clonotype was seen more than once but under ten times. The chain carries TRBV27 and TRBJ1-5, with D possibly matching TRBD1 (5 bases). V was shortened by 3 bases and J by 4 bases, with 13 bases between the two germline ends. There are 15 residues in the CDR3. CDR1 is MNHEY, CDR2 SMNVEV, per germline (reference sequence). The CDR3 region has the DNA TGTGCCAGCAGTTTGATGGGGGATTGGAATCAGCCCCAGCATTTT. Translating gives CASSLMGDWNQPQHF.

The chain links TRBV5-1 to TRBJ1-1; weak D call: TRBD1 (6 bases). Germline V CDR1 and CDR2: SGHRS, YFSETQ. With 2 bases removed from V and 4 bases from J, the gap between germline ends came to 15 bases. The CDR3 length is 15 residues. In DNA form, the CDR3 reads TGCGCCAGCAGCTTTTATGACAGGAAGACCACTGAAGCTTTCTTT. Protein: CASSFYDRKTTEAFF.

This chain uses TRBV29-1 with TRBJ2-7; 10 bases align to TRBD2. The CDR3 has 13 residues. V gave up 6 bases and J gave up 2 bases; unmatched junction bases: 4. Germline V gene lookup returns CDR1 SQVTM and CDR2 ANQGSEA. CDR3 nucleotide sequence: TGCAGCGTGGGGGGGACTAGCGCCTACGAGCAGTACTTC. Translation: CSVGGTSAYEQYF.

This clonotype came up a few times. The rearrangement links TRBV29-1 to TRBJ2-2; D is uncertain. Germline values: CDR1 SQVTM, CDR2 ANQGSEA. The V and J ends lost 3 bases and 7 bases respectively, with 12 bases between them. The CDR3 runs 13 residues. In DNA form, the CDR3 reads TGCAGCGTTGACTCATCCGCCAGCGGGGAGCTGTTTTTT. Translating it yields CSVDSSASGELFF.

The chain employs TRBV5-1 and TRBJ2-1; 10 nucleotides agree with TRBD2. The end of the DNA aligns better with TRBJ2-7, so the J call may be wrong. The germline gives CDR1 SGHRS, CDR2 YFSETQ. The CDR3 consists of 16 residues. In DNA, the CDR3 is TGCGCCAGCAGCAACCCTAGCGGGGGCTCCTACAATGAGCAGTACTTC. It encodes CASSNPSGGSYNEQYF.

This clonotype turned up a few times. The chain couples TRBV12-3 or TRBV12-4 to TRBJ2-1; 8 bases align to TRBD2. J lost 6 bases, V lost 6 bases, and 7 bases had no gene match. The CDR3 is 14 residues long. For the CDR3, the DNA is TGTGCCAGCAGAACCAGCGGGGGCGGCAATGAGCAGTTCTTC. Amino acid sequence: CASRTSGGGNEQFF.

This rearrangement joins TRBV10-3 to TRBJ1-2; TRBD1 aligns across 8 bases. CDR1 is ENHRY and CDR2 is SYGVKD in the germline V gene. The junction had 11 bases not matched to a gene; V was cut back by 11 bases and J by 6 bases. The CDR3 is 13 residues long. This CDR3 reads CASSPGQEDGYTF. For the CDR3, the DNA is TGTGCCTCTTCCCCGGGACAGGAGGATGGCTACACCTTC.

The table lists this clonotype with a count of one. The J gene is TRBJ2-3, the V gene TRBV9, with D perhaps TRBD2 (6 bases). Looked up from germline, CDR1 is SGDLS and CDR2 is YYNGEE. The CDR3 extends over 15 amino acids. V was clipped by 3 bases and J by 2 bases, with 13 bases between them. The CDR3 DNA is TGTGCCAGCAGCGATGGACTACCGAACACAGATACGCAGTATTTT. Translation: CASSDGLPNTDTQYF. The full variable domain, completed using reference TRBV9 and TRBJ2-3, is DSGVTQTPKHLITATGQRVTLRCSPRSGDLSVYWYQQSLDQGLQFLIQYYNGEERAKGNILERFSAQQFPDLHSELNLSSLELGDSALYFCASSDGLPNTDTQYFGPGTRLTVL.

CDR3 nucleotide sequence: TGCAGTGCTAGTATAGATAATTACGAGCAGTACTTC. Its translation is CSASIDNYEQYF. The V call is TRBV20-1, the J call TRBJ2-7; D is unclear. The V end was cut by 3 bases, the J end by 4 bases, with 10 bases between. CDR1 DFQATT and CDR2 SNEGSKA come from the germline V gene (reference sequence). CDR3 length: 12 residues.

The gene calls are TRBV5-1 and TRBJ1-4; no firm D call. The ends were cut back, 0 bases at V and 8 bases at J, with 17 bases in the middle. Germline-derived CDR1 and CDR2 are SGHRS and YFSETQ. This CDR3 is 16 amino acids long. This chain's CDR3 is CASSLGSDFTREKLFF. The CDR3 bases are TGCGCCAGCAGCTTGGGGTCGGACTTCACCCGCGAAAAACTGTTTTTT.

This clonotype was counted only a few times. The chain uses TRBV4-2 and TRBJ1-4, with a tentative D call TRBD1 (5 bases). The V gene's germline CDR1 is LGHNA and CDR2 YNFKEQ. V lost 6 bases and J 12 bases, leaving 26 bases between the germline ends. CDR3 length equals 16 residues. The CDR3 sequence is CASSQTGGTVFGELFF. CDR3 coding DNA: TGTGCCAGCAGTCAGACCGGGGGTACCGTTTTTGGAGAACTGTTTTTT.

This clonotype was seen a handful of times. V is TRBV20-1 and J is TRBJ1-2; D perhaps matches TRBD1 (5 bases). V shed 0 bases and J shed 4 bases, with 15 bases lying between them. The CDR3 extends over 15 amino acids. Germline V gene sequence: CDR1 DFQATT, CDR2 SNEGSKA (reference sequence). CDR3 residues: CSARDSGQGVYGYTF. The CDR3 coding sequence is TGCAGTGCTAGAGATTCCGGCCAGGGCGTCTATGGCTACACCTTC.

This clonotype turned up a few times. The genes are TRBV7-9 and TRBJ2-7; TRBD1 is a possible D gene (6 bases). Germline CDR1 reads SEHNR; CDR2 reads FQNEAQ (reference sequence). The V and J ends lost 3 bases and 3 bases respectively, with 15 bases between them. The CDR3 is 15 amino acids. For the CDR3, the DNA is TGTGCCAGCAGCTTGGTAGGCAGGGGCAACTACGAGCAGTACTTC. It yields the protein CASSLVGRGNYEQYF.

V gene TRBV7-9 combines with J gene TRBJ2-1; 9 bases agree with TRBD2. The CDR3 length is 19 residues. Losses at the gene ends were 4 bases for V and 6 bases for J; bases not matched to a gene: 19. Germline V CDR1 and CDR2: SEHNR, FQNEAQ (reference sequence). The CDR3 DNA sequence: TGTGCCAGCAGCTCCAACCGACCTCTGGCGGGAGGGCCTTTCAATGAGCAGTTCTTC. Protein: CASSSNRPLAGGPFNEQFF. Filled out from reference TRBV7-9 and TRBJ2-1, the complete variable domain reads DTGVSQNPRHKITKRGQNVTFRCDPISEHNRLYWYRQTLGQGPEFLTYFQNEAQLEKSRLLSDRFSAERPKGSFSTLEIQRTEQGDSAMYLCASSSNRPLAGGPFNEQFFGPGTRLTVL.

This chain uses TRBV6-6 with TRBJ2-1, with TRBD1 identical over 9 bases. The V gene end was trimmed by 6 bases and the J gene end by 5 bases; junction bases not matched to a gene: 8. This CDR3 is built from 15 residues. Germline CDR1 is MNHNY and CDR2 is SVGAGI (reference sequence). The CDR3 nucleotides read TGTGCCAGCAGCTACAGGGGGCCTAGGGACAATGAGCAGTTCTTC. It codes for CASSYRGPRDNEQFF.